These T cell receptor beta chains were read from a single sample in a study of blood T cells in healthy people across ages. In TCRdb, the 5' RACE reads were re-called with MiXCR into one record per CDR3 protein. The sample has about a million distinct CDR3 sequences, around 46% seen once. The specimen was blood. These receptors originate from a man aged 25-40 years in good health. The CDR3 runs from the conserved cysteine through the conserved F or W. The D gene is left open where the match is weak. Clone size appears in some rows only: once, few, many, or a class for an expanded clone.

v_call	d_call	j_call	cdr3_length	clone_size	cdr3_nt	cdr3_aa
TRBV6-5	NA	TRBJ2-7	13	NA	TGTGCCAGCAGTTACTCGGTAGAGATCGAGCAGTACTTC	CASSYSVEIEQYF
TRBV5-6	NA	TRBJ1-1	12	few	TGTGCCAGCAGCTTTGGAAACGGCAAAGCTTTCTTT	CASSFGNGKAFF
TRBV7-2	TRBD2	TRBJ2-1	14	once	TGTGCCAGCAGCTTAGCACTAGCGGGGGCCTGGAAGTTCTTC	CASSLALAGAWKFF
TRBV7-9	NA	TRBJ2-1	15	NA	TGTGCCAGCAGCCCGAGCGGGTTGAGCAACAATGAGCAGTTCTTC	CASSPSGLSNNEQFF
TRBV3-1	NA	TRBJ2-7	15	NA	TGTGCCAGCAGCCTCGGGGACACCCACTCCTACGAGCAGTACTTC	CASSLGDTHSYEQYF
TRBV20-1	NA	TRBJ1-2	11	NA	TGCAGTCTTAGTAGAGAAAATGGCTACACCTTC	CSLSRENGYTF
TRBV28	NA	TRBJ1-2	11	NA	TGTGCCAGCTTTCGAAACTATGGCTACACCTTC	CASFRNYGYTF
TRBV7-2	TRBD2	TRBJ2-3	16	NA	TGTGCCAGCAGCCCCGGGACTAGCGATCCGGCAGATACGCAGTATTTT	CASSPGTSDPADTQYF
TRBV4-2	NA	TRBJ1-2	16	NA	TGTGCCAGCAGCCAAGGATGGGCAGGGGAGGACTATGGCTACACCTTC	CASSQGWAGEDYGYTF
TRBV6-2/TRBV6-3	TRBD2	TRBJ2-3	16	NA	TGTGCCAGCAGTTACTCGGGCGGGGGGGTCACAGATACGCAGTATTTT	CASSYSGGGVTDTQYF
TRBV3-1	TRBD2	TRBJ2-6	13	NA	TGTGCCAGCAATGACGGACTAGCGTCCGTCCTGACTTTC	CASNDGLASVLTF
TRBV28	TRBD2	TRBJ2-7	13	NA	TGTGCCAGCACTCGTGGGGGGGACTACGAGCAGTACTTC	CASTRGGDYEQYF
TRBV6-6	TRBD1	TRBJ2-7	15	once	TGTGCCAGCAGCCGGATAGAGGGGGCGCCCGGGGAGCAGTACTTC	CASSRIEGAPGEQYF
TRBV11-3	TRBD2	TRBJ2-1	14	few	TGTGCCAGCAGCTTTCTAGCGGGGGATTATGAGCAGTTCTTC	CASSFLAGDYEQFF
TRBV4-2	NA	TRBJ2-5	15	few	TGTGCCAGCAGCCAAGATGGGGGGGGCGATGAGACCCAGTACTTC	CASSQDGGGDETQYF
TRBV12-3/TRBV12-4	NA	TRBJ2-7	16	once	TGTGCCAGCAGTTTTTTCCTACAGGTGGGGGCCTACGAGCAGTACTTC	CASSFFLQVGAYEQYF
TRBV27	NA	TRBJ1-1	14	NA	TGTGCCAGCAGTCAAAAGACAGGACGAACTGAAGCTTTCTTT	CASSQKTGRTEAFF
TRBV6-5	TRBD1	TRBJ1-2	15	NA	TGTGCCAGCAGTTTGTCAGCCGAGGGGGCTTGGGGCTACACCTTC	CASSLSAEGAWGYTF
TRBV20-1	NA	TRBJ2-5	12	NA	TGCAGTGCTAGGGCAATCCAAGAGACCCAGTACTTC	CSARAIQETQYF
TRBV5-1	NA	TRBJ2-1	12	few	TGCGCCAGCAGAGATCTGGACAATGAGCAGTTCTTC	CASRDLDNEQFF
TRBV5-5	NA	TRBJ1-1	17	once	TGTGCCAGCAGCTTGGGCCCAAGGGGAAACGTGGACACTGAAGCTTTCTTT	CASSLGPRGNVDTEAFF
TRBV27	TRBD2	TRBJ2-5	15	NA	TGTGCCAGCAGTAGAGGACTAGCGGGGGTAGAGACCCAGTACTTC	CASSRGLAGVETQYF
TRBV29-1	NA	TRBJ2-5	14	NA	TGCAGCGTTCGTCCCCCTGATCTCCGGGAGACCCAGTACTTC	CSVRPPDLRETQYF
TRBV12-3/TRBV12-4	NA	TRBJ2-7	12	many	TGTGCCAGCAGTTCCGACAGGCACGAGCAGTACTTC	CASSSDRHEQYF
TRBV30	NA	TRBJ1-2	14	NA	TGTGCCTGGAGTAGCGGGGCGTCTAACTATGGCTACACCTTC	CAWSSGASNYGYTF
TRBV11-2	TRBD1	TRBJ1-1	15	NA	TGTGCCAGCAGCACCCGACAGGGGCGAGGCACTGAAGCTTTCTTT	CASSTRQGRGTEAFF
TRBV9	NA	TRBJ2-3	13	NA	TGTGCCAGCAGCACTCACCCCCAAGATACGCAGTATTTT	CASSTHPQDTQYF
TRBV4-2	NA	TRBJ2-6	17	NA	TGTGCCAGCAGCCATTCCGGCGATATCTCTGGGGCCAACGCCCTGACTTTC	CASSHSGDISGANALTF
TRBV27	TRBD1	TRBJ2-3	14	NA	TGTGCCAGCACCCCAGGACAGGGAGGAGATACGCAGTATTTT	CASTPGQGGDTQYF
TRBV12-3/TRBV12-4	TRBD1	TRBJ1-1	16	NA	TGTGCCAGCAGTTTTAGGGGGACAGGCCTGAACACTGAAGCTTTCTTT	CASSFRGTGLNTEAFF
TRBV30	TRBD2	TRBJ2-3	16	NA	TGTGCCTGGAGTGTTGGGGCTAGCGGGGGCACAGATACGCAGTATTTT	CAWSVGASGGTDTQYF
TRBV29-1	NA	TRBJ1-1	12	few	TGCAGCGTTGTTTATTCCGAGACTGAAGCTTTCTTT	CSVVYSETEAFF
TRBV20-1	NA	TRBJ2-5	15	NA	TGCAGTGAGCTAGTAGGGCAGGGTTTCGGAGAGACCCAGTACTTC	CSELVGQGFGETQYF
TRBV12-3/TRBV12-4	NA	TRBJ2-7	17	many	TGTGCCAGCAGCACCCGCGGTCCAGGGGGGGCATCCTACGAGCAGTACTTC	CASSTRGPGGASYEQYF
TRBV18	NA	TRBJ2-5	13	few	TGTGCCAGCTCACAACACGAAAGGGAGCCGGGGTACTTC	CASSQHEREPGYF
TRBV5-1	NA	TRBJ1-6	15	NA	TGCGCCAGCAGCTTGTCGCAGAGCTATAATTCACCCCTCCACTTT	CASSLSQSYNSPLHF
TRBV7-2	NA	TRBJ2-5	15	NA	TGTGCCAGCAGCTTACCGGGACTCACTCAAGAGACCCAGTACTTC	CASSLPGLTQETQYF
TRBV12-3/TRBV12-4	NA	TRBJ1-2	14	NA	TGTGCCAGCAGCCCAGCCGGGGAGTATATCGGCTACACCTTC	CASSPAGEYIGYTF
TRBV3-1	NA	TRBJ2-1	17	NA	TGTGCCAGCAGCCAAGAACCTAGTCTGAGCTCCTACAATGAGCAGTTCTTC	CASSQEPSLSSYNEQFF
TRBV4-1	NA	TRBJ2-7	14	NA	TGCGCCAGCAGCCTATACACAGGGTTCGACGAGCAGTACTTC	CASSLYTGFDEQYF
TRBV4-3	NA	TRBJ1-5	15	NA	TGCGCCAGCAGCCAAGTCGGCGGTAGCAATCAGCCCCAGCATTTT	CASSQVGGSNQPQHF
TRBV24-1	NA	TRBJ2-5	14	once	TGTGCCGCCACCGCACAGGGAATAGAAGAGACCCAGTACTTC	CAATAQGIEETQYF
TRBV7-2	TRBD1	TRBJ1-5	14	few	TGTGCCAGCAGCTATACAGGGGGCAGTCAGCCCCAGCATTTT	CASSYTGGSQPQHF
TRBV20-1	NA	TRBJ2-4	16	NA	TGCAGTGCTAGAGATCCGGGGGGCAGGGGCAAAAACATTCAGTACTTC	CSARDPGGRGKNIQYF
TRBV5-1	TRBD2	TRBJ2-1	15	NA	TGCGCCAGCAGCTTGGCTAGCGGTATTAGCAATGAGCAGTTCTTC	CASSLASGISNEQFF
TRBV6-5	NA	TRBJ2-7	15	NA	TGTGCCAGCAGTTACTCAGGAAGGCCCGGAGACGAGCAGTACTTC	CASSYSGRPGDEQYF
TRBV9	NA	TRBJ2-3	14	few	TGTGCCAGCAGCGTAGCGGGCGGGGTGGATACGCAGTATTTT	CASSVAGGVDTQYF
TRBV6-5	NA	TRBJ1-6	17	few	TGTGCCAGCAGTCACGGGACCACCGACTCCTATAATTCACCCCTCCACTTT	CASSHGTTDSYNSPLHF
TRBV12-3/TRBV12-4	NA	TRBJ2-3	15	NA	TGTGCCAGCAGACTTACAGGGATGAGGACAGATACGCAGTATTTT	CASRLTGMRTDTQYF
TRBV6-2/TRBV6-3	TRBD1	TRBJ2-1	16	NA	TGTGCCAGCAGTGCCGACCTGACAGGGGTTATAGAGACCCAGTTCTTC	CASSADLTGVIETQFF
TRBV12-3/TRBV12-4	TRBD1	TRBJ1-1	16	NA	TGTGCCAGCAGTACCCGGACAGGTGGTAGGAACACTGAAGCTTTCTTT	CASSTRTGGRNTEAFF
TRBV14	NA	TRBJ1-1	13	NA	TGTGCCAGCAGCCAAGATCTGAGGACTGAAGCTTTCTTT	CASSQDLRTEAFF
TRBV5-1	TRBD1	TRBJ2-3	15	NA	TGCGCCGGCAGCTTAGAGGGACAGCCGACAGATACGCAGTATTTT	CAGSLEGQPTDTQYF